Described below is a single T cell receptor (beta chain) sequence and its context. Its specificity is unknown. This entry is derived from a study of shared clonotypes between healthy human individuals. Study-level findings and limits: About 5% of naive CD4 clonotypes were shared across several donors.

Sequenced by immunoSEQ multiplex PCR; TCRdb stores in-frame clones only, minus some. The table lists about 1.5 million clones, 98% of them singletons. Germline CDR1 is SGHAT and CDR2 is FQDESV (reference sequence). The CDR3 has 12 residues. The V and J ends lost 5 bases and 6 bases respectively, with 9 bases between them. The receptor was isolated from a man aged 30 to 39 in good health. This chain uses TRBV11-1 with TRBJ2-3; tentatively, D is TRBD2 (5 bases). Sequencing was carried out using naive CD4+ T cells sorted from blood. Subset indicated: CD45RA+ positively selected. The CDR3 DNA follows: TGTGCCAGCAGCCCAGGAGGTGATACGCAGTATTTT. It is translated as CASSPGGDTQYF.